This TCR beta chain was profiled in a study of blood T cells in healthy people across ages (dated by TCRdb to between 2014 and 2016). In the study overall: In model experiments, template switching captured about one uniquely barcoded TCR beta cDNA molecule for every two T cells. To track age-related changes in TCR beta repertoire diversity, the study relied on deep sequencing normalized with unique cDNA molecular identifiers. The donors were split into four age groups: young (average about 15 years), middle-aged (roughly 39), aged (about 56) and long-lived (approximately 80). To avoid experimental bias, donors of different ages were spread randomly across the sequencing lanes. The study analyzed two additional independent replicas of 1 million unique cDNA reads from the same blood draw for two donors, one aged 18 to 29 and one aged 80 or older.

Preparation of the library involved 5' RACE. TCRdb shows the sequencer as Illumina HiSeq 2500. A second PCR of roughly 7 to 11 cycles was performed with a sample-barcoded 5' primer and a J-beta primer mix. A template-switch 5' adaptor carrying 12 random nucleotides introduced a unique molecular identifier onto each TCR beta cDNA molecule. At least 3 million CDR3-containing paired-end reads were obtained from each sample. First-strand cDNA synthesis was performed from all RNA using the Mint cDNA synthesis kit, with priming by a TRBC-specific oligonucleotide. All cDNA was treated with uracil-DNA glycosylase and then went through a first 18-cycle PCR with the universal primers M1SS and BC2_uni_R. The authors' pipeline ran thus. For normalization, 1 million high-quality reads were randomly selected from each sample, with every read carrying a distinct molecular identifier. Instead of being binned into consensus sequences, reads with shared molecular identifiers were discarded. MiTCR, set to a Q25 quality threshold and the strictest error-elimination algorithm, was used for CDR3 identification, clonotype clustering and error correction. A nonparametric unseen species model using Euler transformation provided a lower-bound estimate of total TCR beta diversity. Using fastp trimming at Q25 and MiXCR clonotype assembly, TCRdb reanalyzed the public sequencing data and kept in-frame beta chains. A single entry per CDR3 protein holds the most common genes and DNA from its merged rows. The V and J calls, along with clone size, are taken from TCRdb and not from the paper's own processing. A total of about 690,000 distinct CDR3 sequences appear in this sample, 40% to 45% of them only once. Clones ranked in the top ten supply 25% to 35% of the sample.

Systemically healthy Caucasian individuals from Russia, around 38 in total and aged roughly 6 to 90 years, were included as donors. Each donor gave roughly 9.5 milliliters of peripheral blood, collected into EDTA-treated Vacutainer tubes. PBMCs were isolated by Ficoll-Paque density-gradient centrifugation, with at least 7 million obtained per sample. Trizol reagent was used to extract total RNA from the PBMCs, yielding at least 5 micrograms per sample. For every donor, flow cytometry on a PBMC aliquot measured the percentage of naive CD45RAhigh/CD27high T cells. For CDR1 and CDR2, the germline V gene (reference sequence) lists SGHNT and YYREEE. From the cysteine through the phenylalanine, the CDR3 covers 14 amino acids. Only the CDR3 region is kept as DNA, spanning 42 bases read in frame from base 1. As for this clonotype: Its antigen remains undetermined. No quality values exist for individual bases; no much larger clone is one base distant.

The full study reports these points: Total diversity estimates from one million sequenced T cells were considered lower bounds and underestimates. There was a strong correlation between observed TCR beta diversity and the percentage of naive T cells measured by flow cytometry. As age increased, observed TCR beta diversity per million T cells dropped in a roughly linear way, and a significant reduction was already evident by age 40. The long-lived group showed more naive CD4+ T cells, fewer expanded clones and increased TCR diversity than the aged group, suggesting age selection. Since profiling was done on bulk unsorted PBMCs, naive and antigen-experienced compartments could not be conclusively compared. Because donor CMV infection status was unknown, age-related changes in expanded clonotypes were potentially confounded.

The chain joins TRBV5-4 to TRBJ2-4; TRBD2 is possibly the D segment (6 matching bases). The end of the DNA is better explained by TRBJ2-7, so the J call may be wrong. Sequenced material: blood. This receptor was identified in a man older than 75 in good health. Here is the DNA: TGTGCCAGCAGCTTTGATTCCGGGGGCTACGAGCAGTACTTC. Translated, this gives CASSFDSGGYEQYF.